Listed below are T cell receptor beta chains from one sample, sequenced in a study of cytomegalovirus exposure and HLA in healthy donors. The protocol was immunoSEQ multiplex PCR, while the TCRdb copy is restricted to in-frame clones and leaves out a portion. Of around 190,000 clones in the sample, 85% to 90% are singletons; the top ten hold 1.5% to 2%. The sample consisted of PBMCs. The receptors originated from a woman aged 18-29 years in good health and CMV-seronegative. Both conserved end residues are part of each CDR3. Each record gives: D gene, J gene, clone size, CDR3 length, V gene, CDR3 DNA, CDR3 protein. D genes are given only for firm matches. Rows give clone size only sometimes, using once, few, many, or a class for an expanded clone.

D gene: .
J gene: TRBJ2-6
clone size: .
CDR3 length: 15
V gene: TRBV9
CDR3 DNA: TGTGCCAGCAGCGTAAGTAGCTCTGGGGCCAACGTCCTGACTTTC
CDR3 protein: CASSVSSSGANVLTF

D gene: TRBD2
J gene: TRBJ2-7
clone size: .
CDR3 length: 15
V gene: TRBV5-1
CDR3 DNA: TGCGCCAGCACCTTAGCGGGAGGGCCGGATTCCGAGCAGTACTTC
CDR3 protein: CASTLAGGPDSEQYF

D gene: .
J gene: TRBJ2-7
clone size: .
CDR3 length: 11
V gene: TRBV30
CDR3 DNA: TGTGCCTGGAGTCTCCGCTACGAGCAGTACTTC
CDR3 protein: CAWSLRYEQYF

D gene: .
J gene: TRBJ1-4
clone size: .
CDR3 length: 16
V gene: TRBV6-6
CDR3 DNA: TGTGCCAGCAGTTACCAGAATCCGGGAATAAATGAAAAACTGTTTTTT
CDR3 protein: CASSYQNPGINEKLFF

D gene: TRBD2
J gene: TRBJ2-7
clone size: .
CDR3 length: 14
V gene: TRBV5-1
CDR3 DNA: TGCGCCAGCAGGCCGGGACTAGCGGCCTACGAGCAGTACTTC
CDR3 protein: CASRPGLAAYEQYF

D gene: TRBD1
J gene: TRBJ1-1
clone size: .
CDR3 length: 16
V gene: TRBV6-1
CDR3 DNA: TGTGCCAGCAGCGAAGAAGTAACAGGGGCGGGGACTGAAGCTTTCTTT
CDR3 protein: CASSEEVTGAGTEAFF

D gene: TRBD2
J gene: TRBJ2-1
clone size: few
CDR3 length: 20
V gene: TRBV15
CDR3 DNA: TGTGCCACCAGCAGAGCAGTTGATGGGACTAGTCTCCCTAATTACAATGAGCAGTTCTTC
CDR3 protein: CATSRAVDGTSLPNYNEQFF

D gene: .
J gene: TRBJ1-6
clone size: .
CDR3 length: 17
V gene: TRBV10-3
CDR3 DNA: TGTGCCACCCTTGGACAGTATGGAAGCTCCTATAATTCACCCCTCCACTTT
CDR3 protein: CATLGQYGSSYNSPLHF

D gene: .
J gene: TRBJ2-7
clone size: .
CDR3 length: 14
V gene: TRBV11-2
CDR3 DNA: TGTGCCAGCAGCTTACCAGATACCTCTTACGAGCAGTACTTC
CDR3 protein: CASSLPDTSYEQYF

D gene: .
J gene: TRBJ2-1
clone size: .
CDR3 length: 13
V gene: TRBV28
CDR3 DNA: TGTGCCAGCAGTCGGACTACCCCGAATGAGCAGTTCTTC
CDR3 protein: CASSRTTPNEQFF

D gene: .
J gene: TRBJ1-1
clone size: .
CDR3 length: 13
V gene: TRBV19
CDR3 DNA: TGTGCCAGCGGGCGGGGGGGAAGGACTGAAGCTTTCTTT
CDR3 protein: CASGRGGRTEAFF

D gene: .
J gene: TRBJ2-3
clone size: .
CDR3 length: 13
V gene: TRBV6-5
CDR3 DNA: TGTGCCAGCAGCAGGGGCAGCACAGATACGCAGTATTTT
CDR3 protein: CASSRGSTDTQYF

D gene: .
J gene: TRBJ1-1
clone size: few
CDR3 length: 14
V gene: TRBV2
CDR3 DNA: TGTGCCAGCAGGGACAATGGGCGGCGGCTTGAAGCTTTCTTT
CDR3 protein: CASRDNGRRLEAFF

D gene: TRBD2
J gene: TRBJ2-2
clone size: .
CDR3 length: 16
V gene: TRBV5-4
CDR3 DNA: TGTGCCAGCAGCCCCCATAGCGGGTATAACACCGGGGAGCTGTTTTTT
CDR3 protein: CASSPHSGYNTGELFF

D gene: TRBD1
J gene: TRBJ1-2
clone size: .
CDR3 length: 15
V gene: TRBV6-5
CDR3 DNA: TGTGCCAGCAGTTACTTGGGACAGGGGAACTATGGCTACACCTTC
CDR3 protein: CASSYLGQGNYGYTF

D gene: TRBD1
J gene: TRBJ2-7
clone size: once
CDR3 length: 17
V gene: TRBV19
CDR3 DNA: TGTGCCAGTAGTCCTAGACAGGGATCAAATCCCTTCTACGAGCAGTACTTC
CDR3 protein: CASSPRQGSNPFYEQYF

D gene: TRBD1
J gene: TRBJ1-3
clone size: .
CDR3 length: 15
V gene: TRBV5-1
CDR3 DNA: TGCGCCAGCAGCGTGGGGGACAGGGGAGGAAACACCATATATTTT
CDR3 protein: CASSVGDRGGNTIYF

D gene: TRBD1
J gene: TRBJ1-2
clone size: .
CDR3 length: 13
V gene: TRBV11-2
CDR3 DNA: TGTGCCAGCAGCCCGGGACAGGACTATGGCTACACCTTC
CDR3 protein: CASSPGQDYGYTF

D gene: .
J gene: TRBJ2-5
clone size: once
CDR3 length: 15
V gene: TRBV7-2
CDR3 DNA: TGTGCCAGCAGCTTAGGTCTGCTCAGACAAGAGACCCAGTACTTC
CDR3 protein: CASSLGLLRQETQYF

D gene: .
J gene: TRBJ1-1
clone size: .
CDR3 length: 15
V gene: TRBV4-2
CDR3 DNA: TGTGCCAGCAGCCAAAAGCCCGGGGTGAACACTGAAGCTTTCTTT
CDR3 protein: CASSQKPGVNTEAFF

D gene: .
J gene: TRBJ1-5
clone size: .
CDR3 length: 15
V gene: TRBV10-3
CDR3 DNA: TGTGCCATCAGTGAGTCGGAGGCGATCGGCCAGCCCCAGCATTTT
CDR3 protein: CAISESEAIGQPQHF

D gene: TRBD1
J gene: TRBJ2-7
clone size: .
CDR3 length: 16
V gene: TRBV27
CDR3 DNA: TGTGCCAGCAGTTTATTGGCGGGACAGGTGACCTACGAGCAGTACTTC
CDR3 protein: CASSLLAGQVTYEQYF

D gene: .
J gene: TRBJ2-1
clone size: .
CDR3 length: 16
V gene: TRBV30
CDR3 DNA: TGTGCCTGGATCATCGGAGAGGGAGCGGTCTACAATGAGCAGTTCTTC
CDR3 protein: CAWIIGEGAVYNEQFF

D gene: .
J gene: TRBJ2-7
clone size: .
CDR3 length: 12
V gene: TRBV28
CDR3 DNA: TGTGCCAGCAGCGGGATAGCCTACGAGCAGTACTTC
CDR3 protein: CASSGIAYEQYF

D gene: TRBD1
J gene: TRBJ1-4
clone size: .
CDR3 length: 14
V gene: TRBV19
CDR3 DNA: TGTGCCAGTAGTGAAACAGGGGGCGCGAAAAAACTGTTTTTT
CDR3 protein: CASSETGGAKKLFF

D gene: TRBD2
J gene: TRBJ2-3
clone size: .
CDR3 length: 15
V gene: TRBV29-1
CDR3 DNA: TGCAGCGTCAGAGGGGCTAGCGGGAGTACAGATACGCAGTATTTT
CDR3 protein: CSVRGASGSTDTQYF

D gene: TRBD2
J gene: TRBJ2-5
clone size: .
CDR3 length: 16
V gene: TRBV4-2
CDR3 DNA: TGTGCCAGCAGCCAAGATCTAGCGGGGGGGCGAGAGACCCAGTACTTC
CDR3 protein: CASSQDLAGGRETQYF

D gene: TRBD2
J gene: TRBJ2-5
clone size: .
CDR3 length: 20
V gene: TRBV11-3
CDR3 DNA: TGTGCCAGCAGCTTATCCTACACCGGGACTAGCGGGGGGCTTCAAGAGACCCAGTACTTC
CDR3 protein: CASSLSYTGTSGGLQETQYF

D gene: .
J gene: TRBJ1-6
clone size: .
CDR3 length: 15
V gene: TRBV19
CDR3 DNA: TGTGCCAGTACTCCACAGGGATCCTATAATTCACCCCTCCACTTT
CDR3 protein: CASTPQGSYNSPLHF

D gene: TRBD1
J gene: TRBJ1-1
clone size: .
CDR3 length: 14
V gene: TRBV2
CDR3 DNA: TGTGCCAGCAGCCCCGACAGGGAAAGCACTGAAGCTTTCTTT
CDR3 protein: CASSPDRESTEAFF

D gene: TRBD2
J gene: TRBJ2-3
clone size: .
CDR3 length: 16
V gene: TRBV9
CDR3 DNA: TGTGCCAGCAGCGTTGAAGCGGGGGGGAGCACAGATACGCAGTATTTT
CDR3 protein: CASSVEAGGSTDTQYF

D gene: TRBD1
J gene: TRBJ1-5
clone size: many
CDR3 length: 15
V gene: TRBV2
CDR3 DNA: TGTGCCAGCAGCGGGACAGGGGGCTTTAGTCAGCCCCAGCATTTT
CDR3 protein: CASSGTGGFSQPQHF